The source of this T cell receptor beta chain is a study of T cells in women clearing cervical HPV infection. Study information: Controls were women whose single incident HPV16 infection cleared within 12 months without precancer or cancer.

Per the germline V gene, CDR1 is LNHDA and CDR2 is SQIVND (reference sequence). The CDR3 totals 12 residues. V lost 5 bases and J 3 bases, leaving 5 bases between the germline ends. Libraries were prepared by immunoSEQ multiplex PCR; TCRdb keeps only in-frame clonotypes and omits some of them. Recorded here are just over 20,000 clones; the top ten clones represent about 5.3%. About this clone itself: With the read ending 3 residues before the CDR3 end, the germline J gene is used to fill in that end.

Source material: blood buffy coat. The rearrangement joins TRBV19 to TRBJ1-3, with no clear D. This clonotype was sampled from a woman aged 18 to 75 with a cervical HPV16 infection that either progressed to CIN3+ or cleared (not recorded which). The sequenced part of the CDR3 DNA is TGTGCCAGTAGTTACGGTGGAAACACC. Its protein is CASSYGGNT. The CDR3, in full, reads CASSYGGNTIYF.